These 32 T cell receptor beta chains share one sample of origin, sequenced in a study of T cells in Graves' hyperthyroidism and ophthalmopathy. Amplified TCR beta CDR3 regions derived from RNA transcripts. First-round RT-PCR targeting the TCR CDR3 was performed with the HTBI primer set. TCRdb re-derived calls from the multiplex PCR reads in MiXCR, one entry per CDR3 protein. The repertoire holds 700,000 to 850,000 distinct CDR3 sequences, with under 45% as singletons. Specimen: blood. These receptors came from a woman aged 40 to 50 with Graves' hyperthyroidism.

There are many counts of this clonotype. This chain joins TRBV7-8 and TRBJ2-5; 7 nucleotides match TRBD2. CDR3 length: 13 amino acids. The junction had 2 bases not matched to a gene; V was cut back by 6 bases and J by 1 base. Looked up from germline, CDR1 is SGHVS and CDR2 is FQNEAQ. CDR3 in DNA: TGTGCCAGCAGGTGGGAGGGCCAAGAGACCCAGTACTTC. It encodes CASRWEGQETQYF.

This clonotype was recorded once. The V gene is TRBV20-1, the J gene TRBJ2-2; 7 nucleotides line up with TRBD1. This CDR3 spans 14 amino acids. In germline, CDR1 is DFQATT, CDR2 SNEGSKA (reference sequence). Unmatched junction bases numbered 8, after V lost 3 bases and J lost 7 bases. In DNA form, the CDR3 reads TGCAGTGCTAGGACCGGCGACAGGGACGGGGAGCTGTTTTTT. Its protein is CSARTGDRDGELFF.

There are many counts of this clonotype. The V gene is TRBV10-3, the J gene TRBJ1-3; the D is unclear. Germline CDR1 reads ENHRY; CDR2 reads SYGVKD. V shed 4 bases and J shed 7 bases, with 11 bases lying between them. There are 13 residues in the CDR3. The CDR3 bases are TGTGCCATCAGTGGGGGAGATCCTAACACCATATATTTT. It yields the protein CAISGGDPNTIYF.

In its sample, this clonotype was seen many times. The chain carries TRBV7-2 and TRBJ2-5, with D uncertain. Per the germline V gene, CDR1 is SGHTA and CDR2 is FQGNSA. V was shortened by 5 bases and J by 5 bases, with 6 bases between the two germline ends. The CDR3 runs 11 residues. This chain's CDR3 is CASSQKETQYF. CDR3 DNA: TGTGCCAGCAGCCAAAAGGAGACCCAGTACTTC.

The chain combines TRBV7-8 with TRBJ2-7, with no clear D. V lost 6 bases and J 2 bases, leaving 11 bases between the germline ends. Per the germline V gene, CDR1 is SGHVS and CDR2 is FQNEAQ. There are 13 residues in the CDR3. CDR3 sequence: CASSERVTYEQYF. The CDR3 DNA follows: TGTGCCAGCAGTGAGCGAGTTACCTACGAGCAGTACTTC.

This clonotype was found many times. The chain joins TRBV5-1 to TRBJ2-7; TRBD1 matches at 7 bases. J was trimmed by 3 bases and V by 0 bases; bases with no gene match: 6. Germline CDR1 and CDR2: SGHRS and YFSETQ. The CDR3 is 15 amino acids. The CDR3 sequence is CASSLVGTEYYEQYF. The CDR3 DNA follows: TGCGCCAGCAGCTTGGTGGGGACAGAGTACTACGAGCAGTACTTC.

This clonotype was recorded many times. This rearrangement joins TRBV10-3 to TRBJ1-1, with 10 bases aligning to TRBD1. Germline V gene sequence: CDR1 ENHRY, CDR2 SYGVKD. Trimming cost V 6 bases and J 3 bases; bases outside gene matches: 4. This CDR3 is 14 amino acids long. As DNA, the CDR3 is TGTGCCATCAGGGGGACAGGGGAGTACACTGAAGCTTTCTTT. It codes for CAIRGTGEYTEAFF.

Turning to this clonotype: Its ends do not fully match the called genes, so a read error is possible. The gene calls are TRBV6-6 and TRBJ2-6; possible D gene TRBD1, 6 bases. The CDR3 covers 13 residues. Germline V CDR1 and CDR2: MNHNY, SVGAGI (reference sequence). CDR3 sequence reads: CASSYLGAYVLTF. The CDR3 DNA follows: TGTGCCAGCAGTTACCTGGGGGCCTACGTCCTGACTTTC.

The V call is TRBV6-2 or TRBV6-3, the J call TRBJ2-5, with D hard to call. The V end was cut by 4 bases, the J end by 9 bases, with 15 bases between. The CDR3 runs 13 residues. The germline CDR1 and CDR2 sequences are MNHEY and SVGEGT. The CDR3 spells CASSLARGQPQYF. The CDR3 DNA is TGTGCCAGCAGTTTAGCCCGCGGTCAGCCCCAGTACTTC.

This clonotype was counted ten times or more. The rearrangement joins TRBV29-1 to TRBJ2-5; tentatively, D is TRBD1 (5 bases). Per the germline V gene, CDR1 is SQVTM and CDR2 is ANQGSEA. CDR3 length equals 12 residues. Trimming removed 8 bases from V and 2 bases from J, with 12 bases in between. The CDR3 DNA sequence: TGCAGCTCCCAGGGTGTTCAAGAGACCCAGTACTTC. As protein: CSSQGVQETQYF.

Only a few counts were recorded for this clonotype. The chain recombines TRBV12-5 with TRBJ2-2; D is unclear. The CDR3 runs to 13 residues. Germline-derived CDR1 and CDR2 are LGHNT and FRNRAP. The ends were cut back, 1 base at V and 5 bases at J, with 5 bases in the middle. The CDR3 nucleotides are TGTGCTAGTGGTTTGGGAGGAACCGGGGAGCTGTTTTTT. It is translated as CASGLGGTGELFF.

On this clonotype itself: A much larger clone is a single base away; this may be a read error. This sequence joins TRBV10-3 and TRBJ2-5; no clear D. The CDR3 runs 12 residues. The germline gives CDR1 ENHRY, CDR2 SYGVKD. The V end lost 10 bases, the J end lost 7 bases, and 16 bases lay between the germline ends. The CDR3 sequence: CASRKELLTQYF. CDR3 coding DNA: TGTGCCAGCAGGAAGGAGTTGCTGACCCAGTACTTC.

This clonotype has a count of ten or more. This chain links TRBV7-9 with TRBJ2-6; D might be TRBD2 (5 bases). The V end lost 6 bases, the J end lost 1 base, and 13 bases lay between the germline ends. The length of the CDR3 is 16 residues. CDR1 and CDR2 (germline): SEHNR, FQNEAQ (reference sequence). This CDR3 reads CASSLHRLSGANVLTF. CDR3 in DNA: TGTGCCAGCAGTCTACACAGACTATCTGGGGCCAACGTCCTGACTTTC.

The chain uses TRBV5-5 and TRBJ2-7, with 12 bases that match TRBD2. With 5 bases clipped from V and 5 bases from J, the junction kept 11 bases outside the gene matches. Per germline, CDR1 SGHKS and CDR2 YYEKEE (reference sequence). There are 16 residues in the CDR3. The CDR3 coding sequence is TGTGCCAGCAGTCCAGGGGGGGGACTAGCGGGCCACGAGCAGTACTTC. This translates into CASSPGGGLAGHEQYF.

The sample holds many counts of this clonotype. V is TRBV20-1 and J is TRBJ1-1; 10 bases match TRBD1. CDR1 is DFQATT, CDR2 SNEGSKA, per germline (reference sequence). The V segment lost 5 bases and the J segment 2 bases; nucleotides outside the gene matches: 2. The CDR3 covers 13 residues. The CDR3 nucleotides read TGCAGTGCTCGGACAGGGGGTAACACTGAAGCTTTCTTT. Translation: CSARTGGNTEAFF.

The chain combines TRBV10-3 with TRBJ2-5; a weak D match, TRBD2 (5 bases). The V gene lost 10 bases and the J gene lost 2 bases, with 11 bases spanning the gap. The CDR3 sequence is 12 residues long. Germline values: CDR1 ENHRY, CDR2 SYGVKD. The CDR3 coding sequence is TGTGCCACCCAGCGGACTCAAGAGACCCAGTACTTC. This translates into CATQRTQETQYF.

The DNA for the CDR3 is TGTGCCAGCAGTGAAGGGGGACTGAGTAATGAAAAACTGTTTTTT. It translates to CASSEGGLSNEKLFF. J is TRBJ1-4 and V is TRBV2, with a tentative D call TRBD1 (5 bases). The CDR3 is 15 residues long. The germline gives CDR1 SNHLY, CDR2 FYNNEI. Trimming cost V 1 base and J 4 bases, with 10 bases left between them.

This clonotype was observed at least ten times. The rearrangement uses TRBV4-3 and TRBJ2-7, with a weak D call TRBD1 (6 bases). There are 13 residues in the CDR3. CDR1 is LGHNA and CDR2 is YSLEER in the germline V gene. V was shortened by 0 bases and J by 4 bases, with 7 bases between the two germline ends. CDR3 nucleotide sequence: TGCGCCAGCAGCCAAGAGACAGGTTACGAGCAGTACTTC. Amino acids: CASSQETGYEQYF.

Remarks on this clonotype: At one end the junction does not follow the germline gene, possibly because of a read error. V usage is TRBV25-1 and J usage is TRBJ1-6; D not certain. The germline V gene encodes CDR1 MGHDK and CDR2 SYGVNS. This CDR3 spans 17 amino acids. Written as DNA, the CDR3 is TGCGCCAGCAGCCAAGCTGCCCAGCCCGAGGGAAATTCACCCCTCCACTTT. Translation: CASSQAAQPEGNSPLHF.

This sequence joins TRBV15 and TRBJ2-5; 7 bases fit TRBD1. The CDR3 length is 16 residues. Germline CDR1 and CDR2: LNHNV and YYDKDF (reference sequence). Trimming at V came to 2 bases and at J to 2 bases, leaving 8 bases not matched to a gene. CDR3 DNA: TGTGCCACCAGCAGACCTCAGGGGACAGAACAAGAGACCCAGTACTTC. Its translation is CATSRPQGTEQETQYF.

V usage is TRBV10-3 and J usage is TRBJ1-2; 9 bases match TRBD1. CDR1 is ENHRY, CDR2 SYGVKD, per germline. The CDR3 is 11 amino acids. With V trimmed by 11 bases and J by 7 bases, 5 bases remained unmatched. In nucleotides, the CDR3 is TGTGCCTCAGGACAGGGGCCTGGCTACACCTTC. It specifies CASGQGPGYTF.

The chain links TRBV6-5 to TRBJ2-3; D remains unclear. Germline V gene lookup returns CDR1 MNHEY and CDR2 SVGAGI. V lost 6 bases to trimming and J lost 0 bases, with 7 bases between them. CDR3 length equals 13 residues. CDR3 nucleotide sequence: TGTGCCAGCAGGGGTCTTAGCACAGATACGCAGTATTTT. The encoded protein is CASRGLSTDTQYF.

About this clonotype itself: This may be a read error, as it is one base from a much larger clone. The V and J genes are TRBV15 and TRBJ2-3, with unresolved D. The CDR3 is 12 amino acids. Trimming removed 2 bases at V and 4 bases at J, with 4 bases between. Germline values: CDR1 LNHNV, CDR2 YYDKDF (reference sequence). The CDR3 nucleotides are TGTGCCACCAGCAGACTTGCAGATACGCAGTATTTT. Translation gives CATSRLADTQYF.

This clonotype came up many times. The gene calls are TRBV20-1 and TRBJ2-5, with D tentatively TRBD2 (5 bases). The CDR3 contains 12 residues. The V and J ends lost 3 bases and 2 bases respectively, with 7 bases between them. CDR1 and CDR2 (germline): DFQATT, SNEGSKA (reference sequence). CDR3 DNA sequence: TGCAGTGCTAGGAGGGTTCAAGAGACCCAGTACTTC. Translating it yields CSARRVQETQYF.

The table lists this clonotype with many counts. V gene TRBV20-1 combines with J gene TRBJ1-1; D is possibly TRBD1 (5 bases). Per the germline V gene, CDR1 is DFQATT and CDR2 is SNEGSKA (reference sequence). There are 15 residues in the CDR3. Between the trimmed V and J ends, which lost 6 bases and 4 bases, there was a span of 21 bases. The CDR3 reads CSADGLGTWSTEAFF. The CDR3 nucleotides are TGCAGTGCCGACGGCCTCGGGACTTGGAGCACTGAAGCTTTCTTT.

This clonotype was found many times. The rearrangement uses TRBV12-3 or TRBV12-4 and TRBJ1-2, with 8 positions matching TRBD1. This CDR3 contains 12 residues. V dropped 9 bases and J dropped 5; count of bases not matched to a gene: 5. The CDR3 region has the DNA TGTGCCAGTGACAGGGGAGGGTATGGCTACACCTTC. The encoded protein is CASDRGGYGYTF.

A word on this clonotype: The junction shows a germline mismatch at one end, possibly a read error. This chain links TRBV10-3 with TRBJ1-1, with D perhaps matching TRBD1 (6 bases). The CDR3 totals 15 residues. Germline values: CDR1 ENHRY, CDR2 SYGVKD. The DNA of the CDR3 is TGTGCCAGCAGTAAACGGACAGCTACCAACACTGAAGCTTTCTTT. Translated: CASSKRTATNTEAFF.

The chain employs TRBV25-1 and TRBJ1-2; D is unresolved. V was trimmed by 0 bases and J by 11 bases, leaving 16 bases between them. The germline CDR1 and CDR2 sequences are MGHDK and SYGVNS. The CDR3 has 14 residues. The DNA for the CDR3 is TGTGCCAGCAGTGAATATCACGAGGACTGGGGTTACACCTTC. It translates to CASSEYHEDWGYTF.

The chain is built from TRBV20-1 and TRBJ1-1; a possible D gene is TRBD1 (6 bases). The V gene lost 3 bases and the J gene lost 1 base, with 9 bases spanning the gap. This CDR3 comprises 13 residues. The germline gives CDR1 DFQATT, CDR2 SNEGSKA (reference sequence). CDR3 coding DNA: TGCAGTGCTAGTCGGGGGCAGAACACTGAAGCTTTCTTT. Translated, it gives CSASRGQNTEAFF.

This clonotype was seen at least ten times. The rearrangement uses TRBV7-2 and TRBJ2-7; 9 bases match TRBD1. The CDR3 is 13 amino acids. CDR1 and CDR2 from the germline V gene are SGHTA and FQGNSA. The J segment lost 5 bases and the V segment lost 5 bases, leaving 4 bases of the junction unmatched. The CDR3 region is CASSRDRVHEQYF. CDR3 DNA: TGTGCCAGCAGCAGGGACAGGGTCCACGAGCAGTACTTC.

This clonotype showed up many times. V usage is TRBV9 and J usage is TRBJ1-5; D not resolved. CDR1 is SGDLS, CDR2 YYNGEE, per germline. The V and J ends lost 3 bases and 2 bases respectively, with 9 bases between them. This CDR3 is built from 14 residues. The CDR3 is CASSAGMGNQPQHF. CDR3 sequence (DNA): TGTGCCAGCAGCGCAGGAATGGGCAATCAGCCCCAGCATTTT.

The chain joins TRBV7-9 to TRBJ1-1; tentative D call: TRBD1 (5 bases). The CDR3 has 11 residues. Per the germline V gene, CDR1 is SEHNR and CDR2 is FQNEAQ (reference sequence). Trimming pared 6 bases from V and 12 bases from J, leaving 14 bases between. CDR3 nucleotides: TGTGCCAGCAGTTTGGGACGGGGGACTTTCTTT. Amino acids: CASSLGRGTFF.